Detailed here is one T cell receptor (beta chain). What it binds is not known. The data were obtained in a study of cytotoxic CD8 clonotypes in ibrutinib-treated CLL. Study-wide context: Partial response was seen in about 25 patients and complete response in 2; after median approximately 68 months, about 14 stayed remitted, some 12 progressed. The study, taken as a whole, reports: An increase in clonality occurred at ibrutinib response, followed by a return toward baseline at progression. Sustained-remission and progressing patients' sampling times differed. Against age-matched healthy donors, baseline clonality ran higher and tracked circulating CD8+ T-cell counts.

Method: immunoSEQ multiplex PCR; TCRdb's copy keeps in-frame clones and lacks some. The sample contains over 200,000 clones, roughly 65% of which appear only once. The CDR3 consists of 15 residues. V was cut by 0 bases and J by 5 bases, with 8 bases left in between. Germline CDR1 is MNHEY and CDR2 is SMNVEV (reference sequence). This chain links TRBV27 with TRBJ1-6; no reliable D call. The sequenced sample was PBMCs, obtained after 12 months of ibrutinib treatment. This TCR derives from a human donor with chronic lymphocytic leukemia. In nucleotides, the CDR3 is TGTGCCAGCAGTTTATCGTTCAGGAATAATTCACCCCTCCACTTT. It is translated as CASSLSFRNNSPLHF.